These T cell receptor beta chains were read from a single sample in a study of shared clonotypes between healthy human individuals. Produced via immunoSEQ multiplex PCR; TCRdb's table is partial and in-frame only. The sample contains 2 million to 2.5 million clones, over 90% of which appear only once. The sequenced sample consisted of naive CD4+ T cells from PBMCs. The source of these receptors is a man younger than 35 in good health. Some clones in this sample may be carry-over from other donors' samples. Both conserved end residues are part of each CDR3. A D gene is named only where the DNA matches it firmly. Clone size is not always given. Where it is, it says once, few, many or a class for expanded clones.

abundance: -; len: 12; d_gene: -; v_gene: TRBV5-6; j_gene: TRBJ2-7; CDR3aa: CASSLHREMWYF; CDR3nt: TGTGCCAGCAGCTTGCACAGGGAGATGTGGTACTTC
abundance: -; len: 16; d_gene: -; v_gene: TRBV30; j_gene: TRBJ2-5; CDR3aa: CAWSSIKTALQETQYF; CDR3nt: TGTGCCTGGAGTTCCATCAAGACAGCATTGCAAGAGACCCAGTACTTC
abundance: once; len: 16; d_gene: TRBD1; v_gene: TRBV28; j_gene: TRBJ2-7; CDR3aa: CASSSLDRSASYEQYF; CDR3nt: TGTGCCAGCAGTTCCTTGGACAGGTCCGCGTCCTACGAGCAGTACTTC
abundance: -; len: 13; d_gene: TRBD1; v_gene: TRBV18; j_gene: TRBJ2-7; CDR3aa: CASSTRDRVEQYF; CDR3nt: TGTGCCAGCTCAACGCGGGACAGGGTCGAGCAGTACTTC
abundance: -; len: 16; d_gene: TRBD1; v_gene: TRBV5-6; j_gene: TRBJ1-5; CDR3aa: CASSRRAGTGNQPQHF; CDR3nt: TGTGCCAGCAGCCGGAGAGCCGGGACAGGGAATCAGCCCCAGCATTTT
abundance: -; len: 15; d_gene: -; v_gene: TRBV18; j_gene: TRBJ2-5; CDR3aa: CASSPGIGREETQYF; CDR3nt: TGTGCCAGCTCACCAGGGATCGGGAGAGAAGAGACCCAGTACTTC
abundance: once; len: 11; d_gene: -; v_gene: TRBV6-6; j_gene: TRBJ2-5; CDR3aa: CASSYRQTQYF; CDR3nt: TGTGCCAGCAGTTACCGGCAGACCCAGTACTTC
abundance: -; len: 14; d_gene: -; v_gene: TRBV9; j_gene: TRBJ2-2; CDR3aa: CATRQAVNTGELFF; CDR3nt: TGTGCCACCCGGCAAGCGGTCAACACCGGGGAGCTGTTTTTT
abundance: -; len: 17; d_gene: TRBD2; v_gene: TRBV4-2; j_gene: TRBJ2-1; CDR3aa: CASSQLKLAGGPNEQFF; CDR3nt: TGTGCCAGCAGCCAGCTCAAACTAGCGGGAGGGCCTAATGAGCAGTTCTTC
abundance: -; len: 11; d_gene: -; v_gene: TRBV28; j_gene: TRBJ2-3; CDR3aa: CASRLTDTQYF; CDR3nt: TGTGCCAGCAGACTGACAGATACGCAGTATTTT
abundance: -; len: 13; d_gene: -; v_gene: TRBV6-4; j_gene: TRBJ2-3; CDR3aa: CASSARNWDTQYF; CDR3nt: TGTGCCAGCAGTGCTCGTAACTGGGATACGCAGTATTTT
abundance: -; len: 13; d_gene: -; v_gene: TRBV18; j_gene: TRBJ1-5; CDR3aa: CASSPGSNQPQHF; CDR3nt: TGTGCCAGCTCACCAGGGTCCAATCAGCCCCAGCATTTT
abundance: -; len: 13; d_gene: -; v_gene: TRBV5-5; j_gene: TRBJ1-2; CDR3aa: CASSLVGSYGYTF; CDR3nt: TGTGCCAGCAGCTTGGTGGGGAGCTATGGCTACACCTTC
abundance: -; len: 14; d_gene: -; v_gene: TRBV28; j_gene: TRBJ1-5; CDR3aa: CASRPGGSNQPQHF; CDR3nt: TGTGCCAGCCGGCCGGGGGGAAGCAATCAGCCCCAGCATTTT
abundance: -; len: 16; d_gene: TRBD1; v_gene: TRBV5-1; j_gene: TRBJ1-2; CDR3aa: CASSIRDRALLYGYTF; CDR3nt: TGCGCCAGCAGCATCCGGGACAGGGCGCTACTCTATGGCTACACCTTC
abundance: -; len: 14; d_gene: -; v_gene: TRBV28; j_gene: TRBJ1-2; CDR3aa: CASSPDRTEDGYTF; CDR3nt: TGTGCCAGCAGCCCCGACAGGACCGAGGATGGCTACACCTTC
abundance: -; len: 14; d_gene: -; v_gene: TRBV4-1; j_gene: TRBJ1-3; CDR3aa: CASSQEGGGNTIYF; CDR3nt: TGCGCCAGCAGCCAAGAAGGGGGTGGAAACACCATATATTTT
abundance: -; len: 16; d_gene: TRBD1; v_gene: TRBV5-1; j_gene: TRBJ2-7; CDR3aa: CASTVTAGGARDEQYF; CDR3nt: TGCGCCAGCACGGTAACAGCAGGGGGTGCGCGCGACGAGCAGTACTTC
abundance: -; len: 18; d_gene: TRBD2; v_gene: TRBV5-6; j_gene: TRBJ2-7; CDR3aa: CASSLGLLSSGNYYEQYF; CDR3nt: TGTGCCAGCAGCTTGGGGCTACTGTCTAGCGGGAACTACTACGAGCAGTACTTC
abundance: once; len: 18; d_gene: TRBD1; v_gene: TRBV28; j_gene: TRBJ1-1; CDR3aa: CAVIQNAAETGGNTEAFF; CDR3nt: TGTGCCGTAATCCAGAATGCCGCGGAAACAGGGGGCAACACTGAAGCTTTCTTT
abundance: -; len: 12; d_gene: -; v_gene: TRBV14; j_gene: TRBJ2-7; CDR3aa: CASSRTDNEQYF; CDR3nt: TGTGCCAGCAGCCGGACAGACAACGAGCAGTACTTC
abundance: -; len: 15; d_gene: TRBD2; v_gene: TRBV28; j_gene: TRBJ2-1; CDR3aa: CASSSLAGGGNEQFF; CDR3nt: TGTGCCAGCAGTTCCCTAGCGGGAGGGGGCAATGAGCAGTTCTTC
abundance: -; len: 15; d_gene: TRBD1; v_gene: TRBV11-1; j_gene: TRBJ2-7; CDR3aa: CASSLTSGQAYEQYF; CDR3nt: TGTGCCAGCAGCTTAACGTCGGGACAGGCCTACGAGCAGTACTTC
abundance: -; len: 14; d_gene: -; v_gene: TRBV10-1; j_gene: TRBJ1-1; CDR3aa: CASSARQGNTEAFF; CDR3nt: TGCGCCAGCAGTGCTCGCCAGGGGAACACTGAAGCTTTCTTT
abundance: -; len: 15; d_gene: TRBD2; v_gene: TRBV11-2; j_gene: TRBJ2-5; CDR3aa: CASSLGRGGQETQYF; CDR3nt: TGTGCCAGCAGCTTGGGCCGGGGGGGCCAAGAGACCCAGTACTTC
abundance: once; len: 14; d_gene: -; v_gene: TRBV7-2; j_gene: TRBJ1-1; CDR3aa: CASSLQIVNTEAFF; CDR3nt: TGTGCCAGCAGCTTACAGATAGTGAACACTGAAGCTTTCTTT
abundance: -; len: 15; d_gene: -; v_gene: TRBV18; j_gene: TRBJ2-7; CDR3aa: CASSPPGRSVFGQYF; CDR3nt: TGTGCCAGCTCACCTCCGGGACGGAGCGTCTTTGGGCAGTACTTC
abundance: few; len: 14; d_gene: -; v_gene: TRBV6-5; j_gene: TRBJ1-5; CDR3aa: CASSYSGGNQPQHF; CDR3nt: TGTGCCAGCAGTTACTCGGGGGGAAATCAGCCCCAGCATTTT
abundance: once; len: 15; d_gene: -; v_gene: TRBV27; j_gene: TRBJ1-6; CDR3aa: CASTFEGPYNSPLHF; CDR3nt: TGTGCCAGCACCTTCGAAGGCCCCTATAATTCACCCCTCCACTTT
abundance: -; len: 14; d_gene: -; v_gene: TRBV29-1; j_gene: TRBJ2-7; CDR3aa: CSVDPGPERGEQYF; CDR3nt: TGCAGCGTTGACCCGGGACCGGAGAGGGGGGAGCAGTACTTC
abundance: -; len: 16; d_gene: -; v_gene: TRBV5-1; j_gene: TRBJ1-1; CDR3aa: CASSSGVGSMNTEAFF; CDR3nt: TGCGCCAGCAGCTCGGGCGTCGGGAGTATGAACACTGAAGCTTTCTTT
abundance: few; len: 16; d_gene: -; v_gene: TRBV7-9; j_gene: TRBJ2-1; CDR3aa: CASSFTIDWDGDEQFF; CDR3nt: TGTGCCAGCAGCTTCACTATAGACTGGGATGGCGATGAGCAGTTCTTC
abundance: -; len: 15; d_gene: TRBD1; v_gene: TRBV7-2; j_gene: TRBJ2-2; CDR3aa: CASSLGVGTGGGLFF; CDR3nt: TGTGCCAGCAGCTTAGGCGTCGGGACAGGGGGCGGGCTGTTTTTT
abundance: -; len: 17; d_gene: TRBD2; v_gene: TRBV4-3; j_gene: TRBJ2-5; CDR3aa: CASSQAESGRFRETQYF; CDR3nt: TGCGCCAGCAGCCAAGCGGAGAGCGGGAGGTTTCGAGAGACCCAGTACTTC